The text below deals with one TCR beta chain. The sample is drawn from a study of cytomegalovirus exposure and HLA in healthy donors. Losses at the gene ends were 5 bases for V and 7 bases for J; bases not matched to a gene: 6. This CDR3 is built from 13 residues. Germline lookup yields CDR1 SNHLY and CDR2 FYNNEI. The PCR made use of 60 Vbeta and 13 Jbeta primers. Assay: immunoSEQ multiplex PCR; the TCRdb copy retains only in-frame clones and omits some. The table has 130,000 to 150,000 clones, over 55% seen once. The TCR comes from a middle-aged man in good health and CMV-seronegative. This rearrangement joins TRBV2 to TRBJ1-1, with 8 bases fitting TRBD1. Material for sequencing was PBMCs. CDR3 sequence (DNA): TGTGCCAGCAGTCGGACAGGGCGTGGTGAAGCTTTCTTT. Amino acid sequence: CASSRTGRGEAFF.